The 14 T cell receptor beta chains below all came from one sample that was sequenced in a study of T cell clonotyping in hematopoietic cell transplantation (dated by TCRdb to about 2021). The library was generated by the immunoSEQ multiplex PCR assay. In TCRdb, the immuneACCESS table is reduced to in-frame sequences with V and J assigned. These tables do not hold every clone; where another copy was compared, an unresolved V gene accounts for under half, and the others remain unexplained. The sample table lists 25,000 to 35,000 clones, approximately 94% of them with a count of one. Jointly, the top ten make up approximately 2% of the sample. This specimen's time point label, per the study, means: recipient sample about 28 days before transplant, after cytoreduction. The sequences come from peripheral blood mononuclear cells, collected before stem cell transplant. The source of these receptors is a man aged 50 or older with acute myeloid leukemia. Some clones in this sample may be carry-over from other donors' samples.

This clone was observed once. The V and J genes are TRBV7-3 and TRBJ2-3, with 8 bases lining up with TRBD1. After removal of 6 bases from V and 4 bases from J, the junction contained 9 bases not matched to a gene. This CDR3 is built from 15 residues. Germline CDR1 reads SGHTA; CDR2 reads FQGTGA. The CDR3, as DNA: TGTGCCAGCAGTTTCCCGGGACAGGCCCCAGATACGCAGTATTTT. Its translation: CASSFPGQAPDTQYF.

The chain has TRBV30 and TRBJ2-7, with 8 nucleotides matching TRBD1. Germline CDR1 reads GTSNPN; CDR2 reads SVGIG (reference sequence). Unmatched junction bases numbered 2, after V lost 4 bases and J lost 0 bases. The CDR3 runs to 13 residues. The chain's CDR3 is CAWKDRASYEQYF. The CDR3 coding sequence is TGTGCCTGGAAGGACAGGGCCTCCTACGAGCAGTACTTC. Together with reference TRBV30 and TRBJ2-7, the CDR3 gives the full variable domain: SQTIHQWPATLVQPVGSPLSLECTVEGTSNPNLYWYRQAAGRGLQLLFYSVGIGQISSEVPQNLSASRPQDRQFILSSKKLLLSDSGFYLCAWKDRASYEQYFGPGTRLTVT.

The rearrangement links TRBV5-8 to TRBJ1-2, with D unclear. The CDR3 spans 14 residues. The germline V gene encodes CDR1 SGHTS and CDR2 YDEGEE. V lost 4 bases and J lost 8, with 18 bases in between. As DNA, the CDR3 is TGTGCCAGCAGCCCGAATATGGGAATAGGCGGCTACACCTTC. It codes for CASSPNMGIGGYTF.

J is TRBJ2-1 and V is TRBV29-1; 8 bases match TRBD2. The CDR3 runs 16 residues. V lost 0 bases and J lost 1; bases outside the gene matches: 5. The germline V gene encodes CDR1 SQVTM and CDR2 ANQGSEA. DNA for the CDR3: TGCAGCGTTGAAGATAACCGGGGGGGGTCCTACAATGAGCAGTTCTTC. Its translation is CSVEDNRGGSYNEQFF.

The chain recombines TRBV7-3 with TRBJ1-1; D gene ambiguous. Trimming removed 5 bases at V and 4 bases at J, with 17 bases between. Germline values: CDR1 SGHTA, CDR2 FQGTGA. CDR3 length equals 15 residues. Here the CDR3 DNA reads TGTGCCAGCAGCCCCGTCCCCGTCTCGGGCACTGAAGCTTTCTTT. Amino acid sequence: CASSPVPVSGTEAFF. Together with reference TRBV7-3 and TRBJ1-1, the CDR3 gives the full variable domain: GAGVSQTPSNKVTEKGKYVELRCDPISGHTALYWYRQSLGQGPEFLIYFQGTGAADDSGLPNDRFFAVRPEGSVSTLKIQRTERGDSAVYLCASSPVPVSGTEAFFGQGTRLTVV.

The CDR3 sequence is CASSFGQTYEQYF. CDR3 sequence (DNA): TGTGCCAGCAGCTTTGGACAGACCTACGAGCAGTACTTC. The chain has TRBV11-3 and TRBJ2-7; tentatively, D is TRBD1 (6 bases). Germline CDR1 and CDR2: SGHNT and YENEEA. This CDR3 spans 13 amino acids. V lost 3 bases and J lost 2, with 8 bases in between.

The V gene is TRBV6-1, the J gene TRBJ2-7; D possibly corresponds to TRBD1 (5 bases). The V and J ends lost 8 bases and 2 bases respectively, with 19 bases between them. Per the germline V gene, CDR1 is MNHNS and CDR2 is SASEGT. The CDR3 sequence is 15 residues long. CDR3 nucleotide sequence: TGTGCCAGCGTGCGAAGCGATGACAGAGCCTACGAGCAGTACTTC. Residues: CASVRSDDRAYEQYF.

The rearrangement links TRBV29-1 to TRBJ2-2; perhaps TRBD2 as D (5 bases). CDR1 and CDR2 (germline): SQVTM, ANQGSEA. V was pared by 4 bases and J by 5 bases, with 11 bases between. The CDR3 runs to 13 residues. This chain's CDR3 is CSVAGLKTGELFF. CDR3 nucleotide sequence: TGCAGCGTTGCCGGACTGAAAACCGGGGAGCTGTTTTTT.

This CDR3 reads CASPPPEGDLNTEAFF. The CDR3 DNA is TGTGCCAGCCCTCCCCCTGAAGGGGACCTGAACACTGAAGCTTTCTTT. V gene TRBV28 combines with J gene TRBJ1-1; the D gene is possibly TRBD1 (5 bases). V was cut by 8 bases and J by 0 bases, with 19 bases left in between. CDR3 length: 16 residues. Per germline, CDR1 MDHEN and CDR2 SYDVKM.

V gene TRBV18 combines with J gene TRBJ1-2; 12 nucleotides match TRBD1. This CDR3 has 16 amino acids. The V gene's germline CDR1 is KGHSH and CDR2 LQKENI. V dropped 0 bases and J dropped 8; count of bases not matched to a gene: 7. The CDR3 DNA sequence: TGTGCCAGCTCACCACCAAGGGGACAGGGGGCTGAAGGCTACACCTTC. Translating it yields CASSPPRGQGAEGYTF.

This clone showed up just once. This chain joins TRBV6-5 and TRBJ2-5; weak D call: TRBD2 (6 bases). Germline CDR1 MNHEY, CDR2 SVGAGI. This CDR3 has 16 amino acids. V was shortened by 4 bases and J by 5 bases, with 20 bases between the two germline ends. CDR3 loop: CASSSRLAEGWETQYF. The CDR3 bases are TGTGCCAGCAGTTCGCGGTTAGCGGAGGGATGGGAGACCCAGTACTTC.

The chain couples TRBV10-3 to TRBJ2-7; no clear D gene. In germline, CDR1 is ENHRY, CDR2 SYGVKD. V lost 4 bases, J lost 3 bases, and 10 bases lay in between. The CDR3 length is 13 residues. DNA for the CDR3: TGTGCCATCAGTGTGAGGACCGACTACGAGCAGTACTTC. It encodes CAISVRTDYEQYF.

CDR3 coding DNA: TGCGCCAGCAGCCAGTCCCAGGGTATGGAAGGAAAACTGTTTTTT. Translating it yields CASSQSQGMEGKLFF. The rearrangement uses TRBV4-3 and TRBJ1-4; D might be TRBD1 (5 bases). The CDR3 runs 15 residues. The germline CDR1 and CDR2 sequences are LGHNA and YSLEER. V was pared by 3 bases and J by 10 bases, with 18 bases between.

The chain employs TRBV7-2 and TRBJ1-6; D unresolved. Germline CDR1 is SGHTA and CDR2 is FQGNSA. The V and J ends lost 4 bases and 8 bases respectively, with 9 bases between them. The CDR3 has 13 residues. CDR3 sequence reads: CASSWGVDSPLHF. CDR3 in DNA: TGTGCCAGCAGCTGGGGAGTAGATTCACCCCTCCACTTT.